This entry is about one T cell receptor (beta chain). The CDR3 has 13 amino acids. Germline CDR1 SGHDN, CDR2 FVKESK. V gave up 4 bases and J gave up 7 bases, with 8 bases separating them. This record belongs to a study of blood T cell repertoires in COVID-19. For the study at large: COVID-19 samples from acute and convalescent phases originated in the United States, Italy and Spain. Sources were T cells, B-cell-depleted T cells, or PBMCs; the material itself was cDNA or gDNA.

Sequenced by immunoSEQ multiplex PCR; TCRdb stores in-frame clones only, minus some. The sample has about 69,000 clones; more than 70% are singletons. What was sequenced was peripheral blood. This clonotype was sampled from a human donor in a cohort sampled during active COVID-19. The J gene is TRBJ1-6, the V gene TRBV14; the D is unclear. The CDR3 nucleotides read TGTGCCAGCAGCCCAGGCGGGAATTCACCCCTCCACTTT. Its protein product is CASSPGGNSPLHF.